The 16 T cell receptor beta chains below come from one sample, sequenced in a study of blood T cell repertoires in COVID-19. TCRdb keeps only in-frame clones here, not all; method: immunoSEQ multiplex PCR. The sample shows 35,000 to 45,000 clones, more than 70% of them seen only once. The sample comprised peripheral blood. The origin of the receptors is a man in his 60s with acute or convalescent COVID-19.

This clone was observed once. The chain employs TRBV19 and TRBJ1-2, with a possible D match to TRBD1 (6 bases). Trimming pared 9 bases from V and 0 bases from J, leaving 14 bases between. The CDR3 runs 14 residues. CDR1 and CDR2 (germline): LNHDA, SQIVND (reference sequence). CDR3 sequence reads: CASGEQGANYGYTF. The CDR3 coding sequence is TGTGCCAGCGGAGAACAGGGAGCTAACTATGGCTACACCTTC.

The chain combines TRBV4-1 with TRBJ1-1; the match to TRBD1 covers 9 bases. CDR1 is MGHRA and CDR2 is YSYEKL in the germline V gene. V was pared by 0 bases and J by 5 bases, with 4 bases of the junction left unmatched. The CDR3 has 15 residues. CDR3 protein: CASSQEGQGRTEAFF. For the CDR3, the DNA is TGCGCCAGCAGCCAAGAGGGACAGGGAAGGACTGAAGCTTTCTTT.

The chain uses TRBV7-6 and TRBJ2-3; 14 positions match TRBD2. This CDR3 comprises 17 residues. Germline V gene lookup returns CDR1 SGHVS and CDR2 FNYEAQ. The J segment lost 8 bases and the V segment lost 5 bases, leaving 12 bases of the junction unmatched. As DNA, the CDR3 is TGTGCCAGCAGCCCCGGACTAGCGGGAGGCTACCAGGCTACGCAGTATTTT. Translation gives CASSPGLAGGYQATQYF.

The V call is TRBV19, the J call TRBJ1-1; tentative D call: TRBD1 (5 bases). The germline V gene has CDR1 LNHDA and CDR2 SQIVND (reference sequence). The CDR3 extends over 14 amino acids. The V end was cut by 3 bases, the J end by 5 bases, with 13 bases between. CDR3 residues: CASSIGPKGTEAFF. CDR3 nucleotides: TGTGCCAGTAGTATCGGACCGAAGGGGACTGAAGCTTTCTTT.

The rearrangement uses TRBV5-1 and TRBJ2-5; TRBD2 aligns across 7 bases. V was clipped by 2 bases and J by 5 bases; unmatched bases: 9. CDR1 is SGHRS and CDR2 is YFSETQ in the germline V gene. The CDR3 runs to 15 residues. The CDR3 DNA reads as TGCGCCAGCAGCTTTTCTCGCGGGAGAGGGGAGACCCAGTACTTC. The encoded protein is CASSFSRGRGETQYF.

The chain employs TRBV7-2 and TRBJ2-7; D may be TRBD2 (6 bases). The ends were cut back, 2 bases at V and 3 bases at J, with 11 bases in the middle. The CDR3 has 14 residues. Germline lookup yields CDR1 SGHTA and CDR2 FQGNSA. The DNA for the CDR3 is TGTGCCAGCAGCTTATTGCGGGGCAGCTACGAGCAGTACTTC. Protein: CASSLLRGSYEQYF.

CDR3 nucleotide sequence: TGTGCCAGCAGACTCGGACACCTCTCCTATAATTCACCCCTCCACTTT. Protein sequence: CASRLGHLSYNSPLHF. This rearrangement joins TRBV3-1 (or the pseudogene TRBV3-2) to TRBJ1-6; D is perhaps TRBD1 (5 bases). This CDR3 has 16 residues. The germline CDR1 and CDR2 sequences are LGHDT and YNNKEL (reference sequence). V shed 6 bases and J shed 0 bases, with 12 bases lying between them.

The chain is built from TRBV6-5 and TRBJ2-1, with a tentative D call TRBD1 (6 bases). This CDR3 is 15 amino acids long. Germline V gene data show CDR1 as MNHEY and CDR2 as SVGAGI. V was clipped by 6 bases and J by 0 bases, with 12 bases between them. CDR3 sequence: CASRPPGVSYNEQFF. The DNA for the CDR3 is TGTGCCAGCAGACCCCCAGGGGTCTCCTACAATGAGCAGTTCTTC.

CDR3 amino acids: CAISSGTGVQETQYF. The CDR3 coding sequence is TGTGCCATCTCCTCCGGGACAGGGGTCCAAGAGACCCAGTACTTC. J is TRBJ2-5 and V is TRBV10-3, with TRBD1 matching over 10 bases. Germline loops: CDR1 ENHRY, CDR2 SYGVKD. CDR3 length equals 15 residues. Trimming at V came to 8 bases and at J to 1 base, leaving 7 bases not matched to a gene.

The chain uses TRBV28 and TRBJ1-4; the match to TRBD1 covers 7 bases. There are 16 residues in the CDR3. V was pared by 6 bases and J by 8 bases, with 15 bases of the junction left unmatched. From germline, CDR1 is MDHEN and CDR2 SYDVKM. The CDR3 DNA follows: TGTGCCAGCAGCCTTTTAATGAGGGGGCTAGGCGAAAAACTGTTTTTT. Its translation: CASSLLMRGLGEKLFF.

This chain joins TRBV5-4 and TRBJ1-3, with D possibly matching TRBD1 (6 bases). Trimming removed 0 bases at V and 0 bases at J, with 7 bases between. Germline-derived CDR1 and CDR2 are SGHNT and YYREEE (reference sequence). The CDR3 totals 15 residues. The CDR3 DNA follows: TGTGCCAGCAGCTTGGCAGGGGCCTCTGGAAACACCATATATTTT. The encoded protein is CASSLAGASGNTIYF.

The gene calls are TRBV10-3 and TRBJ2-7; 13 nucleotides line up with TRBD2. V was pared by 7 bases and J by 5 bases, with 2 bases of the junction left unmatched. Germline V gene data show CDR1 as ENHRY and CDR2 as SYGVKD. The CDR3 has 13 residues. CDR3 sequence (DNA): TGTGCCATCAAGACTAGCGGGGGGAACGAGCAGTACTTC. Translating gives CAIKTSGGNEQYF.

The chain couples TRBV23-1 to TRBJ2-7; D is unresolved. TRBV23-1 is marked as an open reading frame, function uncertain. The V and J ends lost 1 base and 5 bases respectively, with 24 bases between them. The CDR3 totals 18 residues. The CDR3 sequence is CASSQFPPILPYPHEQYF. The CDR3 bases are TGCGCCAGCAGTCAATTCCCACCGATCCTACCTTATCCGCACGAGCAGTACTTC.

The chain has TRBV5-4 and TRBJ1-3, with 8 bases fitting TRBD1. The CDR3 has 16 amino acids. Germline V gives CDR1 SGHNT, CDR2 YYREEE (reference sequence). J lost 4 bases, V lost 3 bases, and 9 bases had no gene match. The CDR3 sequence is CASSSATGQEGNTIYF. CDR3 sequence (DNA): TGTGCCAGCAGCTCGGCCACGGGACAGGAGGGAAACACCATATATTTT.

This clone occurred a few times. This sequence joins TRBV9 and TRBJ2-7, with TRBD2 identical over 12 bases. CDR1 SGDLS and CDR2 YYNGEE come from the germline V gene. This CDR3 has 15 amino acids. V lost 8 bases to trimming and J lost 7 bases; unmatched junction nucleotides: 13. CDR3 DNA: TGTGCCAGTTCTAAAGGACTAGCGGGACAGGGGGAGCAGTACTTC. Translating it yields CASSKGLAGQGEQYF.

CDR3 DNA sequence: TGTGCCAGCAGCTACGACAGGGTCCCCTACGAGCAGTACTTC. Translation gives CASSYDRVPYEQYF. V gene TRBV7-9 combines with J gene TRBJ2-7, with 7 bases aligning to TRBD1. V lost 4 bases to trimming and J lost 2 bases; unmatched junction nucleotides: 5. There are 14 residues in the CDR3. The germline V gene has CDR1 SEHNR and CDR2 FQNEAQ (reference sequence). Full variable domain (remainder filled in from reference TRBV7-9 and TRBJ2-7): DTGVSQNPRHKITKRGQNVTFRCDPISEHNRLYWYRQTLGQGPEFLTYFQNEAQLEKSRLLSDRFSAERPKGSFSTLEIQRTEQGDSAMYLCASSYDRVPYEQYFGPGTRLTVT.